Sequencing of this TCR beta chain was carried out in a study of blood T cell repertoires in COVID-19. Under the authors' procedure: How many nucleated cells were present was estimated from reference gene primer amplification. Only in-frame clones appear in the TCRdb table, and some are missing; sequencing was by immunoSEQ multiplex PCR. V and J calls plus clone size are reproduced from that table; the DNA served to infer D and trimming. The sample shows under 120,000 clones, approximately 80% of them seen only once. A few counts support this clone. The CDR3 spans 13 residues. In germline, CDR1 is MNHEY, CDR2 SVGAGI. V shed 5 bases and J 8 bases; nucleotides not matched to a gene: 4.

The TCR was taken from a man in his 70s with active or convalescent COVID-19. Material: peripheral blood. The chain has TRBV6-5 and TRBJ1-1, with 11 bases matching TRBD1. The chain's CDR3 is CASSPRTGGEAFF. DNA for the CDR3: TGTGCCAGCAGTCCCCGGACAGGGGGCGAAGCTTTCTTT.